These 10 T cell receptor beta chains originate from one sample sequenced in a study of cytomegalovirus exposure and HLA in healthy donors. The PCR had 60 Vbeta and 13 Jbeta primers. Method: immunoSEQ multiplex PCR; TCRdb's copy keeps in-frame clones and lacks some. This table has around 150,000 clones, 80% appearing once. Sequencing input: PBMCs. These receptors originate from a woman in her thirties or forties in good health and CMV-seronegative.

This clone came up once. The CDR3 sequence: CSVEDRGRGEQYF. The CDR3 DNA reads as TGCAGCGTTGAAGATCGGGGCAGGGGCGAGCAGTACTTC. The J gene is TRBJ2-7, the V gene TRBV29-1; TRBD1 is a possible D gene (6 bases). There are 13 residues in the CDR3. CDR1 and CDR2 (germline): SQVTM, ANQGSEA. V was pared by 0 bases and J by 6 bases, with 12 bases between.

The chain has TRBV4-3 and TRBJ2-7, with 15 bases identical to TRBD2. The CDR3 consists of 15 residues. The ends lost 1 base at V and 9 bases at J; junction bases unmatched: 4. Germline-derived CDR1 and CDR2 are LGHNA and YSLEER. In DNA, the CDR3 is TGCGCCAGCAGCCAAGGTGGACTAGCGGGGGGGCCGCAGTACTTC. As protein: CASSQGGLAGGPQYF.

The V gene is TRBV27, the J gene TRBJ1-1; D gene unclear. The germline CDR1 and CDR2 sequences are MNHEY and SMNVEV (reference sequence). V was trimmed by 5 bases and J by 1 base, leaving 11 bases between them. CDR3 length: 14 amino acids. The CDR3 reads CASSPLNRNTEAFF. In nucleotides, the CDR3 is TGTGCCAGCAGTCCCCTTAACAGGAACACTGAAGCTTTCTTT.

This clone was seen just once. This rearrangement joins TRBV9 to TRBJ2-2; 7 bases map to TRBD1. Trimming removed 4 bases from V and 5 bases from J; junction bases left unmatched: 8. This CDR3 comprises 15 residues. CDR1 is SGDLS, CDR2 YYNGEE, per germline. The CDR3 bases are TGTGCCAGCAGCCGGGGACAGATACGTACCGGGGAGCTGTTTTTT. Protein product: CASSRGQIRTGELFF.

CDR3: CASSIGTGNYEQYF. In DNA form, the CDR3 reads TGTGCCAGTAGTATAGGGACCGGGAACTACGAGCAGTACTTC. The V call is TRBV19, the J call TRBJ2-7, with a possible D match to TRBD2 (5 bases). V was shortened by 1 base and J by 3 bases, with 10 bases between the two germline ends. Germline CDR1 LNHDA, CDR2 SQIVND (reference sequence). The CDR3 has 14 residues.

This clone was seen just once. The rearrangement joins TRBV10-3 to TRBJ2-7; a weak D match, TRBD2 (5 bases). V lost 0 bases and J lost 4, with 13 bases in between. CDR1 ENHRY and CDR2 SYGVKD come from the germline V gene. This CDR3 has 15 amino acids. Here the CDR3 DNA reads TGTGCCATCAGTGAGTCACGGGGTCAGACGTACGAGCAGTACTTC. Its translation is CAISESRGQTYEQYF.

CDR3 loop: CASSLGGQGSGNTIYF. CDR3 nucleotide sequence: TGTGCCAGCAGCTTAGGGGGACAGGGTTCAGGAAACACCATATATTTT. The chain uses TRBV7-2 and TRBJ1-3; TRBD1 aligns across 9 bases. This CDR3 has 16 amino acids. V dropped 1 base and J dropped 4; count of bases not matched to a gene: 5. Germline V gene lookup returns CDR1 SGHTA and CDR2 FQGNSA.

This chain links TRBV7-6 with TRBJ2-1; 9 nucleotides align to TRBD2. This CDR3 is built from 15 residues. J lost 7 bases, V lost 5 bases, and 9 bases had no gene match. Germline CDR1 SGHVS, CDR2 FNYEAQ. CDR3: CASSQPGSGRNEQFF. CDR3 bases: TGTGCCAGCAGCCAACCTGGGAGCGGGAGGAATGAGCAGTTCTTC.

This chain links TRBV19 with TRBJ2-7; TRBD1 is a possible D gene (5 bases). The CDR3 length is 15 residues. Trimming pared 2 bases from V and 3 bases from J, leaving 14 bases between. CDR1 and CDR2 from the germline V gene are LNHDA and SQIVND (reference sequence). CDR3: CASSIYEAGHYEQYF. The CDR3 DNA reads TGTGCCAGTAGTATATATGAGGCAGGACACTACGAGCAGTACTTC. Combining the CDR3 with reference TRBV19 and TRBJ2-7 gives the whole variable domain DGGITQSPKYLFRKEGQNVTLSCEQNLNHDAMYWYRQDPGQGLRLIYYSQIVNDFQKGDIAEGYSVSREKKESFPLTVTSAQKNPTAFYLCASSIYEAGHYEQYFGPGTRLTVT.

Remarks on this clone: Lacking the conserved final phenylalanine or tryptophan, this CDR3 likely reflects a read error. This chain uses TRBV28 with TRBJ2-7; a weak D match, TRBD1 (6 bases). The CDR3 is 15 residues long. Germline V CDR1 and CDR2: MDHEN, SYDVKM. V lost 6 bases and J 2 bases, leaving 17 bases between the germline ends. Here the CDR3 DNA reads TGTGCCAGCAGATCCGGACAGTACACCGCCTACGAGCAGTACTGC. Translation gives CASRSGQYTAYEQYC.